Below, 22 T cell receptor beta chains from the same sample are listed, as sequenced in a study of T cell responses to AZD1222 COVID-19 vaccine (dated by TCRdb to about 2021). The receptor library was made with the immunoSEQ multiplex PCR assay. TCRdb provides this immuneACCESS table in a form limited to in-frame rearrangements. Some clones are lacking; in checked studies, under half of them reflect an unresolved V gene, and why the rest are absent is not known. The sample table contains some 150,000 clones; only one count was recorded for approximately 90% of them. Roughly 1.7% of the sample is in the top ten clones. The intended sense of this specimen's time point label: about 28 days (+/-7) after the second vaccine dose. The sequencing used peripheral blood, collected 28 days after the second AZD1222 dose. These receptor sequences come from an adult who received the AZD1222 COVID-19 vaccine.

CDR3 nucleotides: TGTGCCAGCAGCGACGGGACTAGCGGTTACGAGCAGTACTTC. It specifies CASSDGTSGYEQYF. This rearrangement joins TRBV3-1 (or the pseudogene TRBV3-2) to TRBJ2-7; 11 positions match TRBD2. J was trimmed by 4 bases and V by 5 bases; bases with no gene match: 4. Germline CDR1 LGHDT, CDR2 YNNKEL (reference sequence). This CDR3 is 14 amino acids long.

The chain combines TRBV7-9 with TRBJ1-6; D gene unclear. With 4 bases removed from V and 10 bases from J, the gap between germline ends came to 5 bases. CDR3 length: 11 residues. The germline V gene has CDR1 SEHNR and CDR2 FQNEAQ (reference sequence). CDR3 in DNA: TGTGCCAGCAGCTCCGACTCACCCCTCCACTTT. Encoded protein: CASSSDSPLHF.

This clone was picked up one time. V is TRBV10-3 and J is TRBJ1-2, with 9 bases lining up with TRBD1. Germline values: CDR1 ENHRY, CDR2 SYGVKD. After removal of 6 bases from V and 2 bases from J, the junction contained 7 bases not matched to a gene. The CDR3 totals 15 residues. CDR3 DNA sequence: TGTGCCATCAGAAACAGGGGGCAGGGGAACTATGGCTACACCTTC. This gives the protein CAIRNRGQGNYGYTF.

This clone was picked up one time. The genes are TRBV27 and TRBJ1-6; D possibly corresponds to TRBD1 (5 bases). CDR1 is MNHEY and CDR2 is SMNVEV in the germline V gene (reference sequence). The CDR3 is made up of 15 amino acids. V was clipped by 8 bases and J by 10 bases, with 21 bases between them. CDR3 amino acids: CASGYFAGTKSPLHF. The CDR3 DNA reads TGTGCCAGCGGCTACTTCGCAGGGACCAAGTCACCCCTCCACTTT.

The chain employs TRBV19 and TRBJ2-1, with 13 bases lining up with TRBD2. With V trimmed by 3 bases and J by 8 bases, 13 bases remained unmatched. CDR1 LNHDA and CDR2 SQIVND come from the germline V gene (reference sequence). CDR3 length: 18 amino acids. DNA of the CDR3: TGTGCCAGTAGTATTCGTGGGGGACTAGCGGGGAGCCTCGATGAGCAGTTCTTC. Translated: CASSIRGGLAGSLDEQFF.

The gene calls are TRBV6-2 or TRBV6-3 and TRBJ2-3, with TRBD2 identical over 11 bases. Trimming removed 0 bases from V and 7 bases from J; junction bases left unmatched: 9. In germline, CDR1 is MNHEY, CDR2 SVGEGT. The CDR3 runs to 17 residues. Written as DNA, the CDR3 is TGTGCCAGCAGTTACTCGATAGCGGGACTAGCGGATAATACGCAGTATTTT. Translated: CASSYSIAGLADNTQYF.

J is TRBJ2-3 and V is TRBV18, with 9 nucleotides matching TRBD2. There are 16 residues in the CDR3. V was clipped by 2 bases and J by 2 bases; unmatched bases: 5. Germline CDR1 KGHSH, CDR2 LQKENI. The chain's CDR3 is CASSPILAGATDTQYF. In DNA form, the CDR3 reads TGTGCCAGCTCACCAATACTAGCGGGCGCCACAGATACGCAGTATTTT. Full variable domain (outside the CDR3, taken from reference TRBV18 and TRBJ2-3): NAGVMQNPRHLVRRRGQEARLRCSPMKGHSHVYWYRQLPEEGLKFMVYLQKENIIDESGMPKERFSAEFPKEGPSILRIQQVVRGDSAAYFCASSPILAGATDTQYFGPGTRLTVL.

This clone was detected once. The CDR3, as DNA: TGTGCCAGCAGCCGGAATGGCTACACCTTC. As protein: CASSRNGYTF. The V gene is TRBV7-3, the J gene TRBJ1-2; no definite D call. The CDR3 runs to 10 residues. Germline values: CDR1 SGHTA, CDR2 FQGTGA. Trimming took off 5 bases at V and 6 bases at J, with 4 bases between the two ends.

This sequence joins TRBV5-6 and TRBJ1-2, with D uncertain. Germline CDR1 reads SGHDT; CDR2 reads YYEEEE. V was trimmed by 0 bases and J by 2 bases, leaving 5 bases between them. CDR3 size: 13 residues. CDR3 DNA sequence: TGTGCCAGCAGCTTGGTGGGGAACTATGGCTACACCTTC. It codes for CASSLVGNYGYTF. Full variable domain (rest looked up from reference TRBV5-6 and TRBJ1-2): DAGVTQSPTHLIKTRGQQVTLRCSPKSGHDTVSWYQQALGQGPQFIFQYYEEEERQRGNFPDRFSGHQFPNYSSELNVNALLLGDSALYLCASSLVGNYGYTFGSGTRLTVV.

The gene calls are TRBV7-2 and TRBJ1-1, with a possible D match to TRBD1 (5 bases). V lost 5 bases and J lost 0, with 10 bases in between. The germline V gene has CDR1 SGHTA and CDR2 FQGNSA. The CDR3 is made up of 14 amino acids. The CDR3 bases are TGTGCCAGCAGCCTCGGGGGTGTGAACACTGAAGCTTTCTTT. This codes for CASSLGGVNTEAFF.

The chain uses TRBV5-1 and TRBJ2-1, with 7 bases fitting TRBD2. The length of the CDR3 is 14 residues. J lost 6 bases, V lost 6 bases, and 9 bases had no gene match. CDR1 is SGHRS and CDR2 is YFSETQ in the germline V gene. CDR3 sequence: CASTPPGRSNEQFF. CDR3 nucleotide sequence: TGCGCCAGCACACCCCCCGGGAGGTCCAATGAGCAGTTCTTC. Using reference TRBV5-1 and TRBJ2-1 for the parts outside the CDR3, the full variable domain is KAGVTQTPRYLIKTRGQQVTLSCSPISGHRSVSWYQQTPGQGLQFLFEYFSETQRNKGNFPGRFSGRQFSNSRSEMNVSTLELGDSALYLCASTPPGRSNEQFFGPGTRLTVL.

The V gene is TRBV21-1, the J gene TRBJ2-2; no DNA check was done on the table's D call, TRBD2. TRBV21-1 is a documented pseudogene. This CDR3 is 24 amino acids long. Written as DNA, the CDR3 is TGTGCCAGAAAAACCGACCAAAAGCTAAGCGGGAGAAGCAATTCTAGATTAAACACCGGGGAGCTGTTTTTT. Encoded protein: CARKTDQKLSGRSNSRLNTGELFF.

This clone was counted a single time. This chain connects TRBV4-1 to TRBJ1-3; a weak D match, TRBD1 (5 bases). The CDR3 totals 14 residues. Germline values: CDR1 MGHRA, CDR2 YSYEKL. V was pared by 4 bases and J by 0 bases, with 7 bases between. CDR3 sequence: CASSRDVSGNTIYF. The CDR3 coding sequence is TGCGCCAGCAGCCGGGACGTCTCTGGAAACACCATATATTTT.

The chain recombines TRBV9 with TRBJ2-4; TRBD1 agrees at 9 bases. This CDR3 is built from 16 residues. V was clipped by 3 bases and J by 6 bases; unmatched bases: 10. Germline CDR1 is SGDLS and CDR2 is YYNGEE. In DNA, the CDR3 is TGTGCCAGCAGCGACAGGGACAGGGACGGGATAAACATTCAGTACTTC. Amino acids: CASSDRDRDGINIQYF.

This chain links TRBV30 with TRBJ1-2; no definite D call. The germline V gene has CDR1 GTSNPN and CDR2 SVGIG (reference sequence). The germline V and J ends were trimmed by 3 bases and 8 bases, with 13 bases remaining between them. This CDR3 has 12 amino acids. The CDR3 region is CAWRSKLGGYTF. CDR3 sequence (DNA): TGTGCCTGGAGGTCCAAATTAGGGGGCTACACCTTC.

In this sample, this clone turned up once. V gene TRBV11-3 combines with J gene TRBJ2-3; TRBD2 aligns across 11 bases. The V gene end was trimmed by 5 bases and the J gene end by 6 bases; junction bases not matched to a gene: 19. This CDR3 is built from 19 residues. The germline gives CDR1 SGHNT, CDR2 YENEEA. CDR3 loop: CASSRRVSGRVALGDTQYF. Written as DNA, the CDR3 is TGTGCCAGCAGCCGACGGGTTAGCGGGAGGGTTGCCCTCGGGGATACGCAGTATTTT. Full variable domain (remainder filled in from reference TRBV11-3 and TRBJ2-3): EAGVVQSPRYKIIEKKQPVAFWCNPISGHNTLYWYLQNLGQGPELLIRYENEEAVDDSQLPKDRFSAERLKGVDSTLKIQPAELGDSAVYLCASSRRVSGRVALGDTQYFGPGTRLTVL.

The J gene is TRBJ2-1, the V gene TRBV7-2; D could derive from TRBD1 or TRBD2 (5 bases each). Germline assignment: CDR1 SGHTA and CDR2 FQGNSA. Trimming stripped 4 bases from V and 4 bases from J, with 11 bases between. This CDR3 has 14 amino acids. CDR3 coding DNA: TGTGCCAGCAGCTACCGGGACCCTTACAATGAGCAGTTCTTC. As protein: CASSYRDPYNEQFF.

This clone has just a few counts. The rearrangement joins TRBV5-1 to TRBJ2-3; the match to TRBD2 covers 13 bases. This CDR3 contains 16 residues. Germline V lookup: CDR1 SGHRS, CDR2 YFSETQ. The ends lost 4 bases at V and 2 bases at J; junction bases unmatched: 4. The CDR3: CASSDGTSGNTDTQYF. DNA of the CDR3: TGCGCCAGCAGCGACGGGACTAGCGGGAACACAGATACGCAGTATTTT.

The J gene is TRBJ1-2, the V gene TRBV6-2 or TRBV6-3; D is perhaps TRBD1 (5 bases). V was clipped by 2 bases and J by 8 bases, with 6 bases between them. This CDR3 region has 11 residues. Germline CDR1 and CDR2: MNHEY and SVGEGT. The CDR3 DNA follows: TGTGCCAGCAGTTACCAGGGCGGCTACACCTTC. It encodes CASSYQGGYTF.

The chain joins TRBV27 to TRBJ1-2, with 8 bases lining up with TRBD1. Germline V gene data show CDR1 as MNHEY and CDR2 as SMNVEV (reference sequence). The CDR3 covers 16 residues. V dropped 5 bases and J dropped 3; count of bases not matched to a gene: 11. CDR3 sequence reads: CASSPIQQGGDYGYTF. The CDR3 DNA follows: TGTGCCAGCAGTCCTATACAACAGGGGGGGGACTATGGCTACACCTTC.

The chain combines TRBV7-2 with TRBJ1-3, with D hard to call. The CDR3 is 17 residues long. Germline V lookup: CDR1 SGHTA, CDR2 FQGNSA. The V end lost 1 base, the J end lost 2 bases, and 15 bases lay between the germline ends. In DNA form, the CDR3 reads TGTGCCAGCAGCTTAGTCCCAAGCGAACTGGCTGGAAACACCATATATTTT. This gives the protein CASSLVPSELAGNTIYF.

The chain joins TRBV7-8 to TRBJ1-4; possible D gene TRBD1, 5 bases. The germline CDR1 and CDR2 sequences are SGHVS and FQNEAQ. The CDR3 is 13 residues long. Trimming pared 3 bases from V and 8 bases from J, leaving 10 bases between. The CDR3 sequence is CASSFGTEEKLFF. CDR3 coding DNA: TGTGCCAGCAGCTTTGGGACGGAGGAAAAACTGTTTTTT.